The clone carrying this T cell receptor beta chain has only a few counts. This sample is part of a study of blood T cell repertoires in COVID-19. Assay: immunoSEQ multiplex PCR; the TCRdb copy retains only in-frame clones and omits some. The table includes more than 250,000 clones, approximately 90% detected once. The specimen sequenced was peripheral blood. This sequence originates from a woman in her twenties or thirties with COVID-19, enrolled during active disease.

For the CDR3, the DNA is TGTGCCAGCAGCCTCCTGATGGCGGGGCGCACAGATACGCAGTATTTT. This encodes CASSLLMAGRTDTQYF. This chain connects TRBV7-9 to TRBJ2-3; maybe TRBD2 (6 bases). The CDR3 extends over 16 amino acids. Germline CDR1 is SEHNR and CDR2 is FQNEAQ (reference sequence). Trimming shortened V by 5 bases and J by 1 base, and 16 bases separated the two germline ends. Full variable domain (rest looked up from reference TRBV7-9 and TRBJ2-3): DTGVSQNPRHKITKRGQNVTFRCDPISEHNRLYWYRQTLGQGPEFLTYFQNEAQLEKSRLLSDRFSAERPKGSFSTLEIQRTEQGDSAMYLCASSLLMAGRTDTQYFGPGTRLTVL.